Below, 2 T cell receptor beta chains from the same sample are listed, as sequenced in a study of PD-1 blockade in mismatch repair-deficient tumors. Repertoires were generated with immunoSEQ multiplex PCR, while TCRdb's copy carries only in-frame clones and drops some. The table lists around 40,000 clones, around 79% of them singletons, with roughly 23% in the top ten. This specimen consisted of peripheral blood, obtained 4 weeks after starting pembrolizumab. These TCRs come from an adult with mismatch repair-deficient cancer.

The chain combines TRBV4-1 with TRBJ1-4; D perhaps matches TRBD1 (6 bases). Germline assignment: CDR1 MGHRA and CDR2 YSYEKL. This CDR3 contains 16 residues. The V end was cut by 10 bases, the J end by 5 bases, with 23 bases between. For the CDR3, the DNA is TGCGCCACAAGGGACACTGAAGGGGGTGCGAATGAAAAACTGTTTTTT. Encoded protein: CATRDTEGGANEKLFF.

The gene calls are TRBV12-2 and TRBJ2-1; TRBD2, the table's D call, was not compared with the DNA. TRBV12-2 is a known pseudogene. The CDR3 loop spans 23 amino acids. CDR3 sequence (DNA): TGTGCAAGTCGCCCCCAAAACCGATTAGCTGGAATTCTAGCGGCCCCCTCCTACAATGAGCAGTTCTTC. This codes for CASRPQNRLAGILAAPSYNEQFF.